Sequencing of this T cell receptor (beta chain) was carried out in a study of T-cell reconstitution after alpha-beta-depleted transplantation in children. The CDR3 is 13 amino acids. The authors prepared the TCRbeta library with unique molecular identifiers. TCRdb itself ran the PCR reads through MiXCR, one entry per CDR3 protein. The sample consists of roughly 300,000 distinct CDR3 sequences, over 9% of them appearing once. This clonotype was picked up one time. Its ends do not fully match the called genes, so a read error is possible. The V gene is TRBV12-3 or TRBV12-4, the J gene TRBJ2-1, with D perhaps TRBD1 or TRBD2 (5 bases each). This specimen consisted of PBMCs from the stem cell graft donor, obtained from the stem cell graft. This receptor was identified in a human donor who donated a stem cell graft to a child with acute lymphoblastic leukemia. CDR3 region: CPSSAGGRNEQFF. CDR3 bases: TGTCCCAGCAGTGCTGGGGGACGAAATGAGCAGTTCTTC.